The present T cell receptor beta chain was sequenced within a study of shared clonotypes between healthy human individuals. A note on this clone: Its target is unknown.

Germline assignment: CDR1 SGHDN and CDR2 FVKESK. This CDR3 is 18 amino acids long. V was clipped by 0 bases and J by 4 bases, with 16 bases between them. Deep-level settings were used for running the assay. In the authors' workflow: Sequence data from immunoSEQ were junction-only and lacked quality scores; consequently, filtering differed. Using immunoSEQ multiplex PCR, the repertoire was profiled, and TCRdb retains in-frame clones only, with some absent. V and J calls and clone size follow that table, whereas D and trimming were derived from the DNA. The sample lists some 500,000 clones, roughly 95% occurring once. Findings and limits, study-wide: Clonotype sharing among donors likely depends on sequencing depth. On the whole, naive subsets had larger estimated richness than memory subsets had.

This chain joins TRBV14 and TRBJ2-6; D perhaps matches TRBD1 (6 bases). This clonotype originated in a woman under 40 in good health. Source material: naive CD4+ T cells sorted from blood. The subset is: CD45RA+ positively selected. For the CDR3, the DNA is TGTGCCAGCAGCCAAGATCTGTCAGGGGTGGTGGGGGCCAACGTCCTGACTTTC. Translating it yields CASSQDLSGVVGANVLTF.